This passage covers 5 T cell receptor beta chains from one sample sequenced in a study of CD8+ T cells in alopecia areata. Treatment described: oral pan-JAK inhibitor, 5-10 mg twice daily. cDNA serving as the sequencing template came from extracted, reverse transcribed RNA. Libraries were prepared by immunoSEQ multiplex PCR; TCRdb keeps only in-frame clonotypes and omits some of them. Here the sample spans 90,000 to 100,000 clones, roughly 64% being singletons. Sequenced material: CD8+ T cells sorted from blood, taken at week 4, from a patient treated with tofacitinib. Receptors originate from a human donor with alopecia areata.

This clone has just a few counts. The V call is TRBV7-9, the J call TRBJ1-2, with D unresolved. The CDR3 length is 14 residues. V dropped 6 bases and J dropped 8 bases, with 19 bases sitting between them. CDR1 and CDR2 from the germline V gene are SEHNR and FQNEAQ (reference sequence). The CDR3 sequence is CASRDSTADGGYTF. The CDR3, as DNA: TGTGCCAGCAGGGACTCTACAGCCGATGGAGGCTACACCTTC.

The chain joins TRBV29-1 to TRBJ1-1, with TRBD1 matching 8 bases. The CDR3 totals 14 residues. V trimming: 7 bases; J trimming: 1 base; junction bases outside the gene matches: 8. From germline, CDR1 is SQVTM and CDR2 ANQGSEA. The CDR3 DNA reads TGCAGCGAGGTTCAGGGGGCCCAGAACACTGAAGCTTTCTTT. It encodes CSEVQGAQNTEAFF.

V gene TRBV4-2 combines with J gene TRBJ2-3, with 9 bases that match TRBD2. Trimming took 6 bases from V and 1 from J; bases not matched to a gene: 5. The V gene's germline CDR1 is LGHNA and CDR2 YNFKEQ. This CDR3 comprises 15 residues. The CDR3 protein is CASSRGGGGTDTQYF. CDR3 DNA: TGTGCCAGCAGTCGGGGCGGGGGGGGCACAGATACGCAGTATTTT.

The rearrangement uses TRBV29-1 and TRBJ2-7; no firm D call. The CDR3 length is 14 residues. The V gene's germline CDR1 is SQVTM and CDR2 ANQGSEA. Trimming stripped 4 bases from V and 0 bases from J, with 13 bases between. The CDR3 reads CSVGGLPNSYEQYF. CDR3 bases: TGCAGCGTTGGAGGTCTTCCCAACTCCTACGAGCAGTACTTC.

The chain joins TRBV28 to TRBJ2-3, with D possibly matching TRBD2 (5 bases). CDR3 size: 12 residues. The germline V gene encodes CDR1 MDHEN and CDR2 SYDVKM. Trimming shortened V by 2 bases and J by 14 bases, and 14 bases separated the two germline ends. For the CDR3, the DNA is TGTGCCAGCAGTTTAGATAGCGCTCCCGGGTATTTT. Protein: CASSLDSAPGYF.